Listed below are T cell receptor beta chains from one sample, sequenced in a study of cytomegalovirus exposure and HLA in healthy donors. The method was immunoSEQ multiplex PCR; TCRdb's version includes in-frame clones alone and lacks a portion of them. In the table there are fewer than 100,000 clones, roughly 78% of which are singletons. The sequencing sample was made of PBMCs. Receptors were obtained from a male donor in good health and CMV-seropositive. Both conserved end residues are part of each CDR3. A D gene is named only where the DNA matches it firmly. Clone size is shown for a subset of rows, as once, few, many or a class of expanded clone.

.	TRBD2	TRBV5-1	TRBJ2-7	TGCGCCAGCAGCTTGATAGCGGGAGGATTCGAGCAGTACTTC	CASSLIAGGFEQYF
.	.	TRBV4-1	TRBJ2-7	TGCGCCAGCAGCCAAGAGGAACAGATCCTGGTCGAGCAGTACTTC	CASSQEEQILVEQYF
once	TRBD2	TRBV7-6	TRBJ2-2	TGTGCCAGCAGCCCAAACATCGTGCTAGCGGGAGACACCGGGGAGCTGTTTTTT	CASSPNIVLAGDTGELFF
.	.	TRBV2	TRBJ1-3	TGTGCCAGCAGCGGCTTCAGGGTGGTTGGAAACACCATATATTTT	CASSGFRVVGNTIYF
.	.	TRBV9	TRBJ2-5	TGTGCCAGCAGCGTAGGTAGTAAACTGTACCAAGAGACCCAGTACTTC	CASSVGSKLYQETQYF
.	.	TRBV19	TRBJ2-2	TGTGCCAGTAGAGGCTACCTCACAGGCACCGGGGAGCTGTTTTTT	CASRGYLTGTGELFF
.	TRBD1	TRBV4-3	TRBJ2-5	TGCGCCAGCAGCCAGGGGACAGGCCAAGAGACCCAGTACTTC	CASSQGTGQETQYF
.	.	TRBV28	TRBJ1-4	TGTGCCAGCAGTTTACAGGGGCTAGCTAATGAAAAACTGTTTTTT	CASSLQGLANEKLFF
.	.	TRBV7-9	TRBJ2-5	TGTGCCAGCAGCTTAGGGGTAGCGGAGGTGGCAATGGAGACCCAGTACTTC	CASSLGVAEVAMETQYF
.	.	TRBV4-2	TRBJ1-6	TGTGCCAGCAGCCCAGGTGGCGATTCACCCCTCCACTTT	CASSPGGDSPLHF
few	.	TRBV5-1	TRBJ1-5	TGCGCCAGCAGCTTGGTTCCCGGTCAGCCCCAGCATTTT	CASSLVPGQPQHF
.	.	TRBV15	TRBJ1-4	TGTGCCACCAGCCCTACGGACAGAGTAACTGTCGGACTGTTTTTT	CATSPTDRVTVGLFF
few	.	TRBV7-8	TRBJ1-6	TGTGCCAGCAGCTTAGCTCGGGGGACGAATTCACCCCTCCACTTT	CASSLARGTNSPLHF
few	TRBD2	TRBV5-6	TRBJ2-3	TGTGCCAGCAGTTCAACCGGGACTAGCATAACAGATACGCAGTATTTT	CASSSTGTSITDTQYF
.	.	TRBV18	TRBJ1-4	TGTGCCAGCTCACCTCTAAGAGCAACTAATGAAAAACTGTTTTTT	CASSPLRATNEKLFF
.	TRBD1	TRBV25-1	TRBJ2-4	TGTGCCAGCACCCCGACAGGGCTTAAAAACATTCAGTACTTC	CASTPTGLKNIQYF
.	TRBD1	TRBV6-5	TRBJ1-3	TGTGCCAGCAGCTGGGACAGCAAGAACACCATATATTTT	CASSWDSKNTIYF
.	.	TRBV10-2	TRBJ1-1	TGCGCCAGCAGTGCGGGGGGAGGCGGTGGGAACACTGAAGCTTTCTTT	CASSAGGGGGNTEAFF
.	.	TRBV13	TRBJ2-7	TGTGCCAGCAGCTCCACCCGCGGCTCCTCCTACGAGCAGTACTTC	CASSSTRGSSYEQYF
.	.	TRBV19	TRBJ2-7	TGTGCCAGTACCGAAGGCCCGGGAGCCCTCTCCTACGAGCAGTACTTC	CASTEGPGALSYEQYF
.	TRBD2	TRBV5-6	TRBJ2-7	TGTGCCAGCAGCCCGGCGCTAGCGGGAGGCGAGCAGTACTTC	CASSPALAGGEQYF
.	TRBD2	TRBV28	TRBJ2-7	TGTGCCAGCAGTCGGGGACTAGCGGGAACCTACGAGCAGTACTTC	CASSRGLAGTYEQYF
.	TRBD2	TRBV6-1	TRBJ2-1	TGTGCCAGCAGTGAACCAAGCGGGAGCTCCTACAATGAGCAGTTCTTC	CASSEPSGSSYNEQFF
.	TRBD2	TRBV19	TRBJ2-2	TGTGCAACTAGCGGGAGGGCCTTTTGGGAGCTGTTTTTT	CATSGRAFWELFF
.	TRBD2	TRBV25-1	TRBJ2-5	TGTGCCAGCAGTGAACCCACTGTCCTAGCGGGAGGAAAGGAGACCCAGTACTTC	CASSEPTVLAGGKETQYF
few	.	TRBV19	TRBJ2-7	TGTGCCAGTAGCTCCACGGGGGGCCTGAACGAGCAGTACTTC	CASSSTGGLNEQYF
.	TRBD2	TRBV19	TRBJ2-1	TGTGCCAGTAGTCAGGTAGCGGGAGGGGAGCAGTTCTTC	CASSQVAGGEQFF
.	TRBD2	TRBV25-1	TRBJ2-3	TGTGCCAGCAGTGAAGGGACTAGCGGGACTCCCACAGATACGCAGTATTTT	CASSEGTSGTPTDTQYF
.	.	TRBV18	TRBJ1-1	TGTGCCAGCTCACCACCTGGGGGGGCACAGGAAGCTTTCTTT	CASSPPGGAQEAFF
.	TRBD1	TRBV27	TRBJ1-1	TGTGCCAGCAACTTTATCGGGACAGCGAACACTGAAGCTTTCTTT	CASNFIGTANTEAFF
.	TRBD1	TRBV5-1	TRBJ2-7	TGCGCCAGCAGCTGGTGGGGCACCGACAGGGGGCCTTACGAGCAGTACTTC	CASSWWGTDRGPYEQYF
.	.	TRBV12-5	TRBJ1-5	TGTGCTAGTGCCCGGGACACCGAGAATCAGCCCCAGCATTTT	CASARDTENQPQHF
once	.	TRBV13	TRBJ1-1	TGTGCCAGCATCTATCAGACGGGAATCGCCAGTGAAGCTTTCTTT	CASIYQTGIASEAFF
.	.	TRBV13	TRBJ1-1	TGTGCCAGCAGCTTAGAGGGGGGGGTCGGAGCTTTCTTT	CASSLEGGVGAFF
.	TRBD1	TRBV7-2	TRBJ1-5	TGTGCCAGCAGCTTAGCTGGGACAGGGGATCAGCCCCAGCATTTT	CASSLAGTGDQPQHF
.	.	TRBV18	TRBJ2-5	TGTGCCAGCTCACCGACTATGCAAGAGACCCAGTACTTC	CASSPTMQETQYF
.	TRBD1	TRBV11-2	TRBJ2-2	TGTGCCAGCAGCCCAAGGCCACAGGGGCGCCGGTTCGGGGAGCTGTTTTTT	CASSPRPQGRRFGELFF
.	TRBD1	TRBV28	TRBJ1-5	TGTGCCAGCAGTCCGGGACAGGGGGATCAGCCCCAGCATTTT	CASSPGQGDQPQHF